These 24 T cell receptor beta chains originate from one sample sequenced in a study of cytomegalovirus exposure and HLA in healthy donors. With 60 Vbeta and 13 Jbeta primers, the PCR was carried out. Generated by immunoSEQ multiplex PCR, the TCRdb table keeps only in-frame clones and is missing some. The sample has some 120,000 clones, more than 65% seen once. Sequencing was carried out using PBMCs. These receptors came from a woman in her thirties or forties in good health and CMV-seropositive.

This sequence joins TRBV29-1 and TRBJ1-1; maybe TRBD1 (5 bases). V was pared by 3 bases and J by 2 bases, with 10 bases between. The CDR3 sequence is 13 residues long. CDR1 is SQVTM and CDR2 is ANQGSEA in the germline V gene. CDR3 region: CSVEVQGNTEAFF. In DNA, the CDR3 is TGCAGCGTTGAGGTCCAGGGCAACACTGAAGCTTTCTTT.

This clone occurred a few times. The V gene is TRBV7-3, the J gene TRBJ2-7; weak D call: TRBD1 (5 bases). The CDR3 sequence is 14 residues long. The germline gives CDR1 SGHTA, CDR2 FQGTGA. Between the trimmed V and J ends, which lost 1 base and 6 bases, there was a span of 13 bases. The CDR3 region has the DNA TGTGCCAGCAGCTTAAAGTCAAGGGGTGGCGAGCAGTACTTC. Its protein product is CASSLKSRGGEQYF.

This chain connects TRBV19 to TRBJ2-3, with D possibly matching TRBD1 (5 bases). Per the germline V gene, CDR1 is LNHDA and CDR2 is SQIVND (reference sequence). Trimming took off 4 bases at V and 0 bases at J, with 8 bases between the two ends. The CDR3 spans 14 residues. The CDR3: CASSTSGSTDTQYF. CDR3 sequence (DNA): TGTGCCAGTAGTACATCAGGGAGCACAGATACGCAGTATTTT.

This clone appeared a few times. The rearrangement joins TRBV28 to TRBJ2-7, with 8 bases aligning to TRBD2. Looked up from germline, CDR1 is MDHEN and CDR2 is SYDVKM. CDR3 length: 15 residues. Losses at the gene ends were 2 bases for V and 0 bases for J; bases not matched to a gene: 3. The CDR3: CASSLSGSLSYEQYF. CDR3 DNA sequence: TGTGCCAGCAGTTTAAGCGGGAGTCTCTCCTACGAGCAGTACTTC.

CDR3 region: CASSRGNSGSYEQYF. Here the CDR3 DNA reads TGCGCCAGCAGCCGAGGAAATAGCGGATCCTACGAGCAGTACTTC. The chain employs TRBV4-1 and TRBJ2-7; a possible D gene is TRBD2 (6 bases). The V gene lost 4 bases and the J gene lost 1 base, with 14 bases spanning the gap. CDR1 and CDR2 (germline): MGHRA, YSYEKL. This CDR3 region has 15 residues.

J is TRBJ1-1 and V is TRBV29-1; maybe TRBD1 (6 bases). The CDR3 extends over 13 amino acids. Germline V gene lookup returns CDR1 SQVTM and CDR2 ANQGSEA. The V end lost 7 bases, the J end lost 3 bases, and 15 bases lay between the germline ends. The CDR3 coding sequence is TGCAGCGCCCTGGGACGGACAGACACTGAAGCTTTCTTT. Its translation is CSALGRTDTEAFF.

The V call is TRBV11-2, the J call TRBJ2-2, with D unresolved. The CDR3 has 17 residues. The V gene's germline CDR1 is SGHAT and CDR2 FQNNGV. The ends were cut back, 3 bases at V and 0 bases at J, with 14 bases in the middle. The CDR3 coding sequence is TGTGCCAGCAGCTTGATCTCCTGGGCTGCGAACACCGGGGAGCTGTTTTTT. Protein product: CASSLISWAANTGELFF. Full variable domain (missing parts from reference TRBV11-2 and TRBJ2-2): EAGVAQSPRYKIIEKRQSVAFWCNPISGHATLYWYQQILGQGPKLLIQFQNNGVVDDSQLPKDRFSAERLKGVDSTLKIQPAKLEDSAVYLCASSLISWAANTGELFFGEGSRLTVL.

The chain uses TRBV2 and TRBJ2-3; D is perhaps TRBD1 (6 bases). V was cut by 2 bases and J by 9 bases, with 18 bases left in between. There are 15 residues in the CDR3. Germline CDR1 and CDR2: SNHLY and FYNNEI. CDR3 nucleotide sequence: TGTGCCAGCAGTGAATTTGGGCAAGGGGGTGAGACGCAGTATTTT. This translates into CASSEFGQGGETQYF.

This clone was seen only once. This rearrangement joins TRBV5-1 to TRBJ2-2, with 8 nucleotides matching TRBD2. Germline loops: CDR1 SGHRS, CDR2 YFSETQ. V dropped 4 bases and J dropped 4; count of bases not matched to a gene: 3. CDR3 size: 14 residues. CDR3: CASSPGGPTGELFF. The CDR3 coding sequence is TGCGCCAGCAGCCCGGGAGGGCCCACCGGGGAGCTGTTTTTT.

CDR3 loop: CASSEGGTSYEQYF. CDR3 nucleotide sequence: TGCGCCAGCAGTGAGGGGGGGACCTCCTACGAGCAGTACTTC. The chain employs TRBV10-1 and TRBJ2-7; D might be TRBD2 (6 bases). V lost 2 bases, J lost 0 bases, and 8 bases lay in between. This CDR3 has 14 residues. The V gene's germline CDR1 is WNHNN and CDR2 SYGVQD (reference sequence).

V usage is TRBV5-1 and J usage is TRBJ2-7; 9 bases map to TRBD1. The V segment lost 4 bases and the J segment 5 bases; nucleotides outside the gene matches: 10. CDR3 size: 15 residues. Germline assignment: CDR1 SGHRS and CDR2 YFSETQ. The CDR3 is CASSTRTGVDNEQYF. In DNA, the CDR3 is TGCGCCAGCAGCACGCGGACAGGGGTCGACAACGAGCAGTACTTC. Drawing the rest from reference TRBV5-1 and TRBJ2-7, the complete variable domain is KAGVTQTPRYLIKTRGQQVTLSCSPISGHRSVSWYQQTPGQGLQFLFEYFSETQRNKGNFPGRFSGRQFSNSRSEMNVSTLELGDSALYLCASSTRTGVDNEQYFGPGTRLTVT.

V usage is TRBV2 and J usage is TRBJ1-5; TRBD1 matches at 10 bases. CDR3 length: 13 residues. Germline trimming cut 5 bases from V and 8 bases from J; bases unmatched to any gene: 3. CDR1 SNHLY and CDR2 FYNNEI come from the germline V gene. The CDR3 region has the DNA TGTGCCAGCAGTCCGACAGGGGGCAAGCCCCAGCATTTT. Amino acids: CASSPTGGKPQHF.

Regarding this clone: The junction shows a germline mismatch at one end, possibly a read error. The chain couples TRBV5-1 to TRBJ2-3, with 7 bases identical to TRBD2. This CDR3 has 15 residues. From germline, CDR1 is SGHRS and CDR2 YFSETQ. The CDR3 loop reads CASNLGSGKGDTQYF. Here the CDR3 DNA reads TGCGCCAGCAACTTGGGAAGCGGGAAGGGGGATACGCAGTATTTT.

The V call is TRBV28, the J call TRBJ2-2; tentative D call: TRBD2 (5 bases). CDR3 length: 16 residues. Trimming took 10 bases from V and 0 from J, leaving 18 bases between them. Germline CDR1 reads MDHEN; CDR2 reads SYDVKM. CDR3 region: CATIPLAATNTGELFF. CDR3 bases: TGTGCCACCATACCTCTAGCAGCTACGAACACCGGGGAGCTGTTTTTT.

The V call is TRBV5-4, the J call TRBJ2-1; no reliable D call. CDR3 size: 13 residues. Germline CDR1 SGHNT, CDR2 YYREEE (reference sequence). V was cut by 4 bases and J by 3 bases, with 8 bases left in between. The CDR3 loop is CASSQGDYNEQFF. In nucleotides, the CDR3 is TGTGCCAGCAGCCAAGGAGACTACAATGAGCAGTTCTTC.

The chain couples TRBV30 to TRBJ1-4; 7 nucleotides line up with TRBD1. This CDR3 has 16 residues. With V trimmed by 4 bases and J by 8 bases, 16 bases remained unmatched. Germline-derived CDR1 and CDR2 are GTSNPN and SVGIG (reference sequence). The CDR3 reads CAWTPPRTGGGEKLFF. Here the CDR3 DNA reads TGTGCCTGGACTCCTCCAAGGACAGGAGGGGGGGAAAAACTGTTTTTT.

The chain couples TRBV2 to TRBJ1-1; 7 positions match TRBD1. This CDR3 spans 13 amino acids. Trimming cost V 6 bases and J 4 bases; bases outside gene matches: 5. CDR1 is SNHLY and CDR2 is FYNNEI in the germline V gene. CDR3 coding DNA: TGTGCCAGCAGCTTACAGGGGAGCACTGAAGCTTTCTTT. It translates to CASSLQGSTEAFF.

V usage is TRBV5-1 and J usage is TRBJ2-2; tentative D call: TRBD2 (7 bases). The CDR3 sequence is 14 residues long. The germline CDR1 and CDR2 sequences are SGHRS and YFSETQ. Trimming stripped 6 bases from V and 5 bases from J, with 14 bases between. CDR3 DNA: TGCGCCAGCACGGGGGGCTGGGGAACCGGGGAGCTGTTTTTT. Translating it yields CASTGGWGTGELFF.

This rearrangement joins TRBV15 to TRBJ2-5; 8 bases fit TRBD1. Trimming at V came to 3 bases and at J to 4 bases, leaving 7 bases not matched to a gene. The CDR3 runs to 15 residues. CDR1 is LNHNV, CDR2 YYDKDF, per germline (reference sequence). The CDR3 reads CATSRPDRGRETQYF. The DNA of the CDR3 is TGTGCCACCAGCAGGCCCGACAGGGGAAGAGAGACCCAGTACTTC.

This chain uses TRBV19 with TRBJ1-1; no definite D call. The germline gives CDR1 LNHDA, CDR2 SQIVND (reference sequence). The germline V and J ends were trimmed by 7 bases and 6 bases, with 18 bases remaining between them. This CDR3 is built from 14 residues. CDR3 region: CASNIQSGMAEAFF. CDR3 in DNA: TGTGCCAGTAACATACAGAGTGGCATGGCTGAAGCTTTCTTT.

By its share, this clone is medium-sized (0.01 to 0.1%). This chain connects TRBV5-4 to TRBJ1-4, with TRBD1 identical over 8 bases. Germline V gene data show CDR1 as SGHNT and CDR2 as YYREEE (reference sequence). Germline trimming cut 0 bases from V and 3 bases from J; bases unmatched to any gene: 1. This CDR3 has 15 amino acids. The CDR3 loop reads CASSLGGQANEKLFF. CDR3 nucleotides: TGTGCCAGCAGCTTGGGGGGACAGGCTAATGAAAAACTGTTTTTT.

The rearrangement uses TRBV2 and TRBJ2-1; D is possibly TRBD1 (5 bases). The CDR3 covers 13 residues. V lost 4 bases to trimming and J lost 4 bases, with 8 bases between them. The germline V gene encodes CDR1 SNHLY and CDR2 FYNNEI. The CDR3 sequence is CASSGYRYNEQFF. In DNA form, the CDR3 reads TGTGCCAGCAGTGGATACAGGTACAATGAGCAGTTCTTC.

The V call is TRBV18, the J call TRBJ1-5; TRBD1 matches 7 bases. The germline gives CDR1 KGHSH, CDR2 LQKENI. After removal of 3 bases from V and 4 bases from J, the junction contained 3 bases not matched to a gene. The CDR3 covers 14 residues. CDR3 in DNA: TGTGCCAGCTCACCCGACAGGGTGAATCAGCCCCAGCATTTT. It encodes CASSPDRVNQPQHF.

The gene calls are TRBV11-2 and TRBJ2-7; 7 nucleotides match TRBD1. The length of the CDR3 is 14 residues. Trimming took 1 base from V and 2 from J; bases not matched to a gene: 2. Germline assignment: CDR1 SGHAT and CDR2 FQNNGV. The CDR3, as DNA: TGTGCCAGCAGCTTAGTTCAGGGGGCCTACGAGCAGTACTTC. Protein: CASSLVQGAYEQYF.